Following are 28 T cell receptor beta chains from one sample sequenced in a study of shared clonotypes between healthy human individuals. The assay was immunoSEQ multiplex PCR, and TCRdb's table has in-frame clones only and misses some. The sample comprises 640,000 or so clones, 72% of which are singletons, and roughly 1.8% rests with the top ten. The sample consisted of memory CD4+ T cells sorted from blood. As for subset: CD45RA-negative fraction. Every receptor here comes from a woman aged 25 to 39 in good health.

This chain uses TRBV2 with TRBJ2-1, with D perhaps matching TRBD2 (6 bases). The germline CDR1 and CDR2 sequences are SNHLY and FYNNEI. V was clipped by 7 bases and J by 9 bases, with 16 bases between them. The length of the CDR3 is 13 residues. The CDR3 spells CASTYLRGSEQFF. CDR3 sequence (DNA): TGTGCCAGCACCTACTTACGGGGGAGTGAGCAGTTCTTC.

The rearrangement links TRBV4-1 to TRBJ1-1; 8 nucleotides match TRBD1. Per germline, CDR1 MGHRA and CDR2 YSYEKL. The V gene end was trimmed by 2 bases and the J gene end by 4 bases; junction bases not matched to a gene: 18. CDR3 length equals 19 residues. The CDR3 spells CASSQRPSGQGEGSTEAFF. CDR3 DNA: TGCGCCAGCAGCCAACGCCCTTCTGGACAGGGCGAGGGGAGCACTGAAGCTTTCTTT.

CDR3 nucleotides: TGTGCCAGCAGCCGTCAAAGCGGGCCAACCTACGAGCAGTACTTC. Its protein product is CASSRQSGPTYEQYF. The genes are TRBV11-2 and TRBJ2-7; TRBD2 is a possible D gene (6 bases). Germline V gives CDR1 SGHAT, CDR2 FQNNGV. The CDR3 has 15 amino acids. Deletions cut 5 bases from V and 2 bases from J, with 16 bases between.

The chain combines TRBV18 with TRBJ2-3; 9 bases align to TRBD1. There are 15 residues in the CDR3. Germline CDR1 reads KGHSH; CDR2 reads LQKENI. Losses at the gene ends were 4 bases for V and 0 bases for J; bases not matched to a gene: 2. For the CDR3, the DNA is TGTGCCAGCTCACAACAGGGGGCCAGCACAGATACGCAGTATTTT. Its protein product is CASSQQGASTDTQYF.

The V gene is TRBV11-2, the J gene TRBJ2-7; 7 nucleotides agree with TRBD2. Trimming cost V 3 bases and J 3 bases; bases outside gene matches: 11. The CDR3 covers 16 residues. In germline, CDR1 is SGHAT, CDR2 FQNNGV. This CDR3 is CASSFNSGLPLYEQYF. CDR3 nucleotides: TGTGCCAGCAGCTTCAATTCGGGACTACCGCTCTACGAGCAGTACTTC.

This sequence joins TRBV30 and TRBJ2-7; no clear D gene. The V and J ends lost 3 bases and 0 bases respectively, with 18 bases between them. This CDR3 region has 16 residues. The germline V gene has CDR1 GTSNPN and CDR2 SVGIG (reference sequence). CDR3 residues: CAWSRPPLLSSYEQYF. CDR3 sequence (DNA): TGTGCCTGGAGCCGGCCACCGCTCTTGAGCTCCTACGAGCAGTACTTC.

V is TRBV11-1 and J is TRBJ2-7; tentatively, D is TRBD1 (6 bases). V lost 4 bases, J lost 5 bases, and 18 bases lay in between. This CDR3 region has 15 residues. Per germline, CDR1 SGHAT and CDR2 FQDESV (reference sequence). CDR3: CASSSGTSGFDEQYF. CDR3 coding DNA: TGTGCCAGCAGCTCCGGGACATCAGGGTTCGACGAGCAGTACTTC.

CDR3 in DNA: TGTGCCAGCAGCCTGGGACTAGCGATCGCCTACGAGCAGTACTTC. It translates to CASSLGLAIAYEQYF. This rearrangement joins TRBV5-6 to TRBJ2-7; 10 bases align to TRBD2. V lost 4 bases and J lost 2; bases outside the gene matches: 6. The germline CDR1 and CDR2 sequences are SGHDT and YYEEEE. This CDR3 is built from 15 residues.

J is TRBJ1-1 and V is TRBV5-1; no firm D call. The CDR3 sequence is 13 residues long. Germline-derived CDR1 and CDR2 are SGHRS and YFSETQ. V lost 2 bases and J lost 1, with 6 bases in between. The DNA for the CDR3 is TGCGCCAGCAGCTTCGGCCGGAACACTGAAGCTTTCTTT. Its translation is CASSFGRNTEAFF.

The chain links TRBV5-1 to TRBJ1-2; unclear D gene. Germline V gives CDR1 SGHRS, CDR2 YFSETQ. V was trimmed by 4 bases and J by 3 bases, leaving 7 bases between them. The CDR3 consists of 12 residues. The CDR3 region is CASSEDYYGYTF. In nucleotides, the CDR3 is TGCGCCAGCAGCGAGGACTACTATGGCTACACCTTC. Full variable domain (rest looked up from reference TRBV5-1 and TRBJ1-2): KAGVTQTPRYLIKTRGQQVTLSCSPISGHRSVSWYQQTPGQGLQFLFEYFSETQRNKGNFPGRFSGRQFSNSRSEMNVSTLELGDSALYLCASSEDYYGYTFGSGTRLTVV.

This clone turned up a few times. The chain recombines TRBV30 with TRBJ2-1, with 7 bases identical to TRBD2. Trimming took 1 base from V and 4 from J; bases not matched to a gene: 7. This CDR3 spans 15 amino acids. Germline values: CDR1 GTSNPN, CDR2 SVGIG (reference sequence). CDR3 region: CAWSGSSGIYNEQFF. The CDR3 coding sequence is TGTGCCTGGAGTGGATCTAGCGGAATATACAATGAGCAGTTCTTC.

V is TRBV5-5 and J is TRBJ2-7; TRBD2 might be the D (6 bases). Germline-derived CDR1 and CDR2 are SGHKS and YYEKEE (reference sequence). CDR3 length: 14 residues. Deletions cut 4 bases from V and 0 bases from J, with 11 bases between. CDR3: CASSGDGSSYEQYF. The CDR3 region has the DNA TGTGCCAGCAGCGGCGACGGGAGCTCCTACGAGCAGTACTTC.

The chain recombines TRBV4-1 with TRBJ2-3; D call uncertain. Trimming took 4 bases from V and 4 from J, leaving 6 bases between them. Looked up from germline, CDR1 is MGHRA and CDR2 is YSYEKL. This CDR3 is 12 amino acids long. The CDR3 DNA is TGCGCCAGCAGCCCGCAGCCAGATACGCAGTATTTT. This codes for CASSPQPDTQYF.

The rearrangement joins TRBV5-5 to TRBJ1-5, with D unresolved. V was pared by 4 bases and J by 5 bases, with 13 bases between. The germline V gene has CDR1 SGHKS and CDR2 YYEKEE (reference sequence). The CDR3 is 14 residues long. CDR3 region: CASSQESRYQPQHF. The CDR3 DNA follows: TGTGCCAGCAGCCAAGAATCCCGCTATCAGCCCCAGCATTTT.

V usage is TRBV7-2 and J usage is TRBJ1-3; possibly TRBD1 for D (6 bases). Germline CDR1 is SGHTA and CDR2 is FQGNSA. Deletions cut 1 base from V and 4 bases from J, with 11 bases between. CDR3 length equals 15 residues. Here the CDR3 DNA reads TGTGCCAGCAGCTTAGTTACAGGGCCGGGAAACACCATATATTTT. It yields the protein CASSLVTGPGNTIYF. Together with reference TRBV7-2 and TRBJ1-3, the CDR3 gives the full variable domain: GAGVSQSPSNKVTEKGKDVELRCDPISGHTALYWYRQSLGQGLEFLIYFQGNSAPDKSGLPSDRFSAERTGGSVSTLTIQRTQQEDSAVYLCASSLVTGPGNTIYFGEGSWLTVV.

This sequence joins TRBV19 and TRBJ2-2; no clear D. V was clipped by 3 bases and J by 8 bases, with 16 bases between them. This CDR3 region has 15 residues. Germline CDR1 LNHDA, CDR2 SQIVND (reference sequence). The CDR3 loop is CASSIPSSTAGELFF. The CDR3 nucleotides are TGTGCCAGTAGTATCCCGTCGTCCACGGCGGGGGAGCTGTTTTTT.

With regard to this clone: The same CDR3 can be traced to other DNA sequences in this sample. The gene calls are TRBV2 and TRBJ2-7; 7 nucleotides line up with TRBD1. The CDR3 is made up of 14 amino acids. Trimming cost V 4 bases and J 2 bases; bases outside gene matches: 5. CDR1 and CDR2 (germline): SNHLY, FYNNEI. In DNA form, the CDR3 reads TGTGCCAGCAGTGGAGGCCAGGGGGCCTACGAGCAGTACTTC. Translating it yields CASSGGQGAYEQYF.

The rearrangement uses TRBV11-3 and TRBJ2-7; unclear D gene. Germline V gene lookup returns CDR1 SGHNT and CDR2 YENEEA. The CDR3 has 13 residues. V was shortened by 5 bases and J by 4 bases, with 12 bases between the two germline ends. The CDR3 nucleotides are TGTGCCAGCAGCCTGCTTATCATGTACGAGCAGTACTTC. The encoded protein is CASSLLIMYEQYF.

This clone was observed once. J is TRBJ2-1 and V is TRBV12-5; either TRBD1 or TRBD2 may fit D (5 bases each). Germline CDR1 is LGHNT and CDR2 is FRNRAP. The CDR3 is made up of 17 amino acids. Trimming cost V 6 bases and J 5 bases, with 23 bases left between them. CDR3 sequence (DNA): TGTGCTAGTGGCAACCCCCACGGGGCGCCGGGTCACAATGAGCAGTTCTTC. It codes for CASGNPHGAPGHNEQFF.

This chain uses TRBV9 with TRBJ2-1, with D uncertain. Trimming took 5 bases from V and 0 from J, leaving 12 bases between them. From germline, CDR1 is SGDLS and CDR2 YYNGEE. The CDR3 runs 15 residues. The CDR3 DNA reads TGTGCCAGCAGTTTGGCGCTCACCTCCTACAATGAGCAGTTCTTC. Translation: CASSLALTSYNEQFF.

The V and J genes are TRBV27 and TRBJ1-5; 7 bases are a match to TRBD1. The CDR3 is made up of 15 amino acids. V trimming: 6 bases; J trimming: 1 base; junction bases outside the gene matches: 6. Germline CDR1 is MNHEY and CDR2 is SMNVEV (reference sequence). The CDR3 reads CASRSGTASNQPQHF. The CDR3 region has the DNA TGTGCCAGCAGGTCCGGGACAGCAAGCAATCAGCCCCAGCATTTT.

This clone was seen repeatedly, ten times or more. The same CDR3 is also encoded by other DNA sequences in this sample. This sequence joins TRBV4-1 and TRBJ2-7; D is unresolved. The ends were cut back, 0 bases at V and 0 bases at J, with 15 bases in the middle. Germline V gene lookup returns CDR1 MGHRA and CDR2 YSYEKL. The CDR3 loop spans 17 amino acids. The CDR3 nucleotides read TGCGCCAGCAGCCAAGATCTCTCCGGCGTCTTCTCCTACGAGCAGTACTTC. The encoded protein is CASSQDLSGVFSYEQYF.

This chain joins TRBV28 and TRBJ1-4; maybe TRBD1 (5 bases). The CDR3 totals 15 residues. V lost 10 bases and J lost 0, with 15 bases in between. The germline CDR1 and CDR2 sequences are MDHEN and SYDVKM. CDR3 bases: TGTGCCATCCGGGGCCCTACAGCAACTAATGAAAAACTGTTTTTT. Encoded protein: CAIRGPTATNEKLFF.

This clone was observed a handful of times. V is TRBV5-1 and J is TRBJ1-3, with D possibly matching TRBD1 (6 bases). Trimming took 3 bases from V and 3 from J, leaving 13 bases between them. This CDR3 has 15 residues. Germline loops: CDR1 SGHRS, CDR2 YFSETQ. CDR3 amino acids: CASSYAQGNGNTIYF. CDR3 bases: TGCGCCAGCAGCTACGCACAGGGTAATGGAAACACCATATATTTT.

The gene calls are TRBV27 and TRBJ1-1, with D tentatively TRBD1 (6 bases). Germline CDR1 reads MNHEY; CDR2 reads SMNVEV (reference sequence). The CDR3 has 15 amino acids. V lost 6 bases and J 2 bases, leaving 16 bases between the germline ends. The CDR3 DNA reads as TGTGCCAGCAGAGGGGGGGGCGCGTTTAACACTGAAGCTTTCTTT. As protein: CASRGGGAFNTEAFF.

This clone was found a few times. Being one base from a much bigger clone, this may be a read error. Within the sample, other DNA sequences also encode this same CDR3. The chain is built from TRBV5-1 and TRBJ2-2; 11 bases are shared with TRBD1. This CDR3 is built from 15 residues. Looked up from germline, CDR1 is SGHRS and CDR2 is YFSETQ. Germline trimming cut 4 bases from V and 4 bases from J; bases unmatched to any gene: 3. The CDR3 loop reads CASSPGTGGTGELFF. DNA of the CDR3: TGCGCCAGCAGCCCAGGGACAGGGGGCACCGGGGAGCTGTTTTTT.

This chain links TRBV7-2 with TRBJ2-1; 11 bases are shared with TRBD2. Germline assignment: CDR1 SGHTA and CDR2 FQGNSA. The CDR3 loop spans 17 amino acids. The J segment lost 0 bases and the V segment lost 6 bases, leaving 7 bases of the junction unmatched. CDR3 amino acids: CASRPTSGVTSYNEQFF. The CDR3 bases are TGTGCCAGCAGGCCGACTAGCGGGGTTACCTCCTACAATGAGCAGTTCTTC.

Only one count was recorded for this clone. V is TRBV7-3 and J is TRBJ2-7; perhaps D is TRBD1 or TRBD2 (5 bases each). Trimming took 2 bases from V and 11 from J, leaving 19 bases between them. The V gene's germline CDR1 is SGHTA and CDR2 FQGTGA. The CDR3 runs 14 residues. DNA of the CDR3: TGTGCCAGCAGCTTAGCTTGGGGTAGTATGGGGGAGTACTTC. Its translation is CASSLAWGSMGEYF.